This TCR beta chain was retrieved from a study of T-cell reconstitution after alpha-beta-depleted transplantation in children (dated by TCRdb to 2016 to 2017). General notes on the study: T-cell immune reconstitution after TCRalphabeta/CD19-depleted allogeneic hematopoietic cell transplantation in children was quantitatively tracked in the study by means of TCR repertoire profiling.

Concerning this clonotype: There is no known antigen for this receptor. No per-base quality is available; no much larger clone lies one base away.

The V end gives up 3 bases and the J end 6 bases, leaving 13 bases in the junction not matched to a gene. Measured from the cysteine to the phenylalanine, the CDR3 is 16 residues long. The kept DNA is CDR3 alone, 48 bases in frame from the first base. As encoded in the germline V gene (reference sequence), CDR1 is SGHKS while CDR2 is YYEKEE. The protocol used for the library was PCR. For sequencing, an Illumina HiSeq 2500 was employed. TCR libraries were prepared with molecular barcoding, using unique molecular identifiers to normalize TCRbeta repertoire quantification. TCRdb handled the public reads itself, with Q25 trimming in fastp and clone calling in MiXCR, and kept productive beta chains. Each entry is one CDR3 protein sequence, shown with its most common DNA and genes. Counted in this sample were about 540,000 distinct CDR3 sequences; about 16% of them appeared once. Around 3.3% of the sample lies in the top ten.

The sequencing here drew on PBMCs from the stem cell graft donor, taken from the stem cell graft. The chain uses TRBV5-5 and TRBJ2-7, with 9 junctional bases fitting TRBD1. The origin of this receptor is a human donor who donated a stem cell graft to a child with acute lymphoblastic leukemia. The CDR3 has the sequence CASSSESLGQGVEQYF. The nucleotide sequence reads as follows: TGTGCCAGCAGCTCCGAGTCCCTGGGACAGGGAGTCGAGCAGTACTTC.